This T cell receptor (beta chain) was obtained from a study of T cell changes during pregnancy in multiple sclerosis. This CDR3 contains 14 residues. Germline V lookup: CDR1 MNHEY, CDR2 SMNVEV (reference sequence). J gave up 6 bases and V 3 bases, and 7 bases lay outside the gene matches. The method was immunoSEQ multiplex PCR; TCRdb's version includes in-frame clones alone and lacks a portion of them. The sample gives 35,000 to 50,000 clones, 88% of which show up once; more than 0.95% is in the top ten. This clonotype was obtained from a female donor with multiple sclerosis, enrolled in a pregnancy study. The gene calls are TRBV27 and TRBJ2-7; 8 nucleotides match TRBD1. The sequenced sample was CD4+ T cells from peripheral blood mononuclear cells, obtained in the second trimester of pregnancy. CDR3 sequence reads: CASSFLQGAGEQYF. The DNA for the CDR3 is TGTGCCAGCAGTTTCCTTCAGGGGGCGGGCGAGCAGTACTTC.